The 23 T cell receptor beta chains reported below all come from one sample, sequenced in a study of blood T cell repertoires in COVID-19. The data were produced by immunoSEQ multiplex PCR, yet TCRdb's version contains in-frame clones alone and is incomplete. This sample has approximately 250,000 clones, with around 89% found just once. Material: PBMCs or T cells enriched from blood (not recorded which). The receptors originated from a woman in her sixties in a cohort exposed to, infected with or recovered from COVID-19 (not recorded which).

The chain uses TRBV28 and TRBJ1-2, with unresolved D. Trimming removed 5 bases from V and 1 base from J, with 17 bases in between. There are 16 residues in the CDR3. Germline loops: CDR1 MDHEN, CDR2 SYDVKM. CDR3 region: CASSLSQSTINYGYTF. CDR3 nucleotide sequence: TGTGCCAGCAGTCTATCACAATCAACAATTAACTATGGCTACACCTTC.

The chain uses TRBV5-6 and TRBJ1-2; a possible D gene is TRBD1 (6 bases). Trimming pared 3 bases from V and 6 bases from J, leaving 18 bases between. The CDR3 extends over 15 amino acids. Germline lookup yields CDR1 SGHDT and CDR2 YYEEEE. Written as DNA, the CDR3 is TGTGCCAGCAGCTCACAGGGTCGGGCTCGGAATGGCTACACCTTC. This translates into CASSSQGRARNGYTF.

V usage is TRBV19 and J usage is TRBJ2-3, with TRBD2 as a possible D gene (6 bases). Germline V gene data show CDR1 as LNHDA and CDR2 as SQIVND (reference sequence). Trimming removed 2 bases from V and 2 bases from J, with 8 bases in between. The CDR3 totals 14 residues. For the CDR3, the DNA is TGTGCCAGTAGTATACCGGGGGTCACAGATACGCAGTATTTT. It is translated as CASSIPGVTDTQYF. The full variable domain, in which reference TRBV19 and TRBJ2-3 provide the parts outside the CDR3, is DGGITQSPKYLFRKEGQNVTLSCEQNLNHDAMYWYRQDPGQGLRLIYYSQIVNDFQKGDIAEGYSVSREKKESFPLTVTSAQKNPTAFYLCASSIPGVTDTQYFGPGTRLTVL.

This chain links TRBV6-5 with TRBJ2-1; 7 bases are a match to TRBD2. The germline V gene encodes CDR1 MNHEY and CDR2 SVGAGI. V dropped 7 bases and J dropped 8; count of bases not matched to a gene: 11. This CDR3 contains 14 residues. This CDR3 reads CASTRTSLDYEQFF. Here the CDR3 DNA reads TGTGCCAGCACCCGGACTAGTTTGGATTATGAGCAGTTCTTC.

CDR3 loop: CASSQEVRWQFNEKLFF. The CDR3 DNA follows: TGTGCCAGCAGCCAAGAGGTGAGGTGGCAGTTCAATGAAAAACTGTTTTTT. This chain links TRBV3-1 (or the pseudogene TRBV3-2) with TRBJ1-4; D is unresolved. Germline values: CDR1 LGHDT, CDR2 YNNKEL (reference sequence). CDR3 length: 17 amino acids. V lost 0 bases, J lost 5 bases, and 16 bases lay in between.

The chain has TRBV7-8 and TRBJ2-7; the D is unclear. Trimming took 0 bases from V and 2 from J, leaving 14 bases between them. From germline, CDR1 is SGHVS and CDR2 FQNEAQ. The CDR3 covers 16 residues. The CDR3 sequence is CASSLARFDRTYEQYF. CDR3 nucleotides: TGTGCCAGCAGCTTAGCGCGGTTCGACCGCACCTACGAGCAGTACTTC.

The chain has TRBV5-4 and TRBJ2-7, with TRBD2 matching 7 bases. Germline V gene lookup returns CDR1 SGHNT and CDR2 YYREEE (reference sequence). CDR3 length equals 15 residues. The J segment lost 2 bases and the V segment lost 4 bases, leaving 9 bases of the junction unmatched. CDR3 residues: CASSPSGGGTYEQYF. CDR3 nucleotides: TGTGCCAGCAGCCCTTCTGGGGGGGGTACCTACGAGCAGTACTTC.

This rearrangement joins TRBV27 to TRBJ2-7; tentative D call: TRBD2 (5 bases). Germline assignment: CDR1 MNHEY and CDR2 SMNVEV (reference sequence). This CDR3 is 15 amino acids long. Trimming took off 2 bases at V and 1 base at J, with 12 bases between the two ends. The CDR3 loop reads CASSLEGASSYEQYF. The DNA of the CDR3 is TGTGCCAGCAGTTTAGAGGGTGCCTCATCCTACGAGCAGTACTTC.

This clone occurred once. The CDR3 reads CASSQNRVATFF. CDR3 nucleotide sequence: TGTGCCAGCAGCCAAAACAGGGTGGCAACTTTCTTT. This chain links TRBV3-1 (or the pseudogene TRBV3-2) with TRBJ1-1, with D possibly TRBD1 on 6 matching bases. The CDR3 sequence is 12 residues long. Germline assignment: CDR1 LGHDT and CDR2 YNNKEL (reference sequence). V lost 2 bases and J 12 bases, leaving 13 bases between the germline ends.

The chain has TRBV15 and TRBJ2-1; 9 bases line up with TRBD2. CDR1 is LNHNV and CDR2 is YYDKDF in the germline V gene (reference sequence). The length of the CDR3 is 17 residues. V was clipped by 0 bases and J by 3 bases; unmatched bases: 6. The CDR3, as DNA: TGTGCCACCAGCAGAGATCATGCTAGCGGGAACTACAATGAGCAGTTCTTC. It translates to CATSRDHASGNYNEQFF.

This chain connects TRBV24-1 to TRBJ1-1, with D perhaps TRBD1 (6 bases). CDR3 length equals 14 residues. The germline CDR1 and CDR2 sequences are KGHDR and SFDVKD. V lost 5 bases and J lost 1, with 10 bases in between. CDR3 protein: CATSGGGRNTEAFF. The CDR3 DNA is TGTGCCACCAGTGGCGGGGGGCGGAACACTGAAGCTTTCTTT.

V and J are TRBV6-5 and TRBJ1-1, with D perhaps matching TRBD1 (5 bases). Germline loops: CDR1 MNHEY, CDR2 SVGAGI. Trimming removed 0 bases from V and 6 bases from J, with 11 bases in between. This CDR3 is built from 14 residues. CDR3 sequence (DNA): TGTGCCAGCAGTTACTCGGGGGGGATCGCTGAAGCTTTCTTT. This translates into CASSYSGGIAEAFF.

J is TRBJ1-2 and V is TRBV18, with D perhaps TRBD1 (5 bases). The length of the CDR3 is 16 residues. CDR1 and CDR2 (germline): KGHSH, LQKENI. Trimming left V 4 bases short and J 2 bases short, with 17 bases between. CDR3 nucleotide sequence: TGTGCCAGCTCACAAGGCACCGGGACTATAAACTATGGCTACACCTTC. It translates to CASSQGTGTINYGYTF. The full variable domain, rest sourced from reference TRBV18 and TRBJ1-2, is NAGVMQNPRHLVRRRGQEARLRCSPMKGHSHVYWYRQLPEEGLKFMVYLQKENIIDESGMPKERFSAEFPKEGPSILRIQQVVRGDSAAYFCASSQGTGTINYGYTFGSGTRLTVV.

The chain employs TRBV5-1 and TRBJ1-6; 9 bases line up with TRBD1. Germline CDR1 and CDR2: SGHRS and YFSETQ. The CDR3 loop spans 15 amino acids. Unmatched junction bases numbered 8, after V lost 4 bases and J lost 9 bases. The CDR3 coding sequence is TGCGCCAGCAGCATATTGACAGGGGGGATTTCACCCCTCCACTTT. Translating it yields CASSILTGGISPLHF.

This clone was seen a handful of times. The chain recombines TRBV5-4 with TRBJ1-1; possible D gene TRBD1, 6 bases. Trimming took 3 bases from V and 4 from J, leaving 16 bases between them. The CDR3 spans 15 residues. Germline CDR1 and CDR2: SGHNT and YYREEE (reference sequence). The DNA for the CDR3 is TGTGCCAGCAGCTCTGGCAGGGGAGAAAGCACTGAAGCTTTCTTT. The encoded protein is CASSSGRGESTEAFF.

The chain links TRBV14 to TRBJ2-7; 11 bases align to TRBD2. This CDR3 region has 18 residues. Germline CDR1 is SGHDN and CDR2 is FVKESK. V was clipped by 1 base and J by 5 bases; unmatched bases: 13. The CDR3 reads CASSQGTASGRRGHEQYF. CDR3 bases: TGTGCCAGCAGCCAAGGCACGGCTAGCGGGAGGAGGGGACACGAGCAGTACTTC. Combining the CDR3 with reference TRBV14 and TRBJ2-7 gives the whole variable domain EAGVTQFPSHSVIEKGQTVTLRCDPISGHDNLYWYRRVMGKEIKFLLHFVKESKQDESGMPNNRFLAERTGGTYSTLKVQPAELEDSGVYFCASSQGTASGRRGHEQYFGPGTRLTVT.

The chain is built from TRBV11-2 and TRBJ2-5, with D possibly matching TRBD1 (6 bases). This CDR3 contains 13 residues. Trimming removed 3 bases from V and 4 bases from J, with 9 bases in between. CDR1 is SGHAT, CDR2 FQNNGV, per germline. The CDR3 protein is CASSFRRGETQYF. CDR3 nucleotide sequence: TGTGCCAGCAGCTTCCGCAGGGGAGAGACCCAGTACTTC.

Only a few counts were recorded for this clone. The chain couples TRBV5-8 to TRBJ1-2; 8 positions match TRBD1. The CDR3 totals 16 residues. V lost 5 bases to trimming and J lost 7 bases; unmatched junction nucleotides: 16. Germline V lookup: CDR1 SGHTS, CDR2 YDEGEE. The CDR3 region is CASSAQKRDRGRGYTF. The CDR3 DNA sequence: TGTGCCAGCAGTGCACAGAAACGAGACAGGGGTCGTGGCTACACCTTC.

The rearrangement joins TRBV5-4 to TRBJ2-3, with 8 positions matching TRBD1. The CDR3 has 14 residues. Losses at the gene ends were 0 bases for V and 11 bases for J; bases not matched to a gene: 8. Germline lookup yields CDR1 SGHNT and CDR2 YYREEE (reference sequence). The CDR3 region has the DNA TGTGCCAGCAGCTTGGCCCGAGGGGACAGGCGGCAGTATTTT. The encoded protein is CASSLARGDRRQYF.

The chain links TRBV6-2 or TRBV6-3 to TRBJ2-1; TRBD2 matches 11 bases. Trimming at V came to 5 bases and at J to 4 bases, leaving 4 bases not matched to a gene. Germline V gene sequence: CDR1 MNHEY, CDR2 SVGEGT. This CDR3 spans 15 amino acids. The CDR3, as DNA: TGTGCCAGCAGTACTAGCGGGAGTCGTTACAATGAGCAGTTCTTC. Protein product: CASSTSGSRYNEQFF.

This chain's CDR3 is CASSYSTGLSGNTIYF. DNA of the CDR3: TGTGCCAGCAGTTACTCGACAGGGCTATCTGGAAACACCATATATTTT. This chain connects TRBV6-5 to TRBJ1-3; 7 bases match TRBD1. Germline V gene lookup returns CDR1 MNHEY and CDR2 SVGAGI. The CDR3 has 16 amino acids. The V gene end was trimmed by 0 bases and the J gene end by 1 base; junction bases not matched to a gene: 3.

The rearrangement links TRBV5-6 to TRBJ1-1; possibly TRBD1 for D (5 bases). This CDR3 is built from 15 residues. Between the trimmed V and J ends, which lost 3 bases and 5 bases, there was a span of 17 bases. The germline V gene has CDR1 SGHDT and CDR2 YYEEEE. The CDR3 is CASSSPQAQDTEAFF. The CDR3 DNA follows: TGTGCCAGCAGCTCGCCACAGGCGCAAGATACTGAAGCTTTCTTT.

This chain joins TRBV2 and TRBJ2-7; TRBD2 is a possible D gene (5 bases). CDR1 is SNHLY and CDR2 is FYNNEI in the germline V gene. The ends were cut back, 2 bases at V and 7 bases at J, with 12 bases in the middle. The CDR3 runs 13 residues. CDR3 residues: CASSEQTGGEQYF. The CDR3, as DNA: TGTGCCAGCAGTGAACAGACTGGCGGGGAGCAGTACTTC.